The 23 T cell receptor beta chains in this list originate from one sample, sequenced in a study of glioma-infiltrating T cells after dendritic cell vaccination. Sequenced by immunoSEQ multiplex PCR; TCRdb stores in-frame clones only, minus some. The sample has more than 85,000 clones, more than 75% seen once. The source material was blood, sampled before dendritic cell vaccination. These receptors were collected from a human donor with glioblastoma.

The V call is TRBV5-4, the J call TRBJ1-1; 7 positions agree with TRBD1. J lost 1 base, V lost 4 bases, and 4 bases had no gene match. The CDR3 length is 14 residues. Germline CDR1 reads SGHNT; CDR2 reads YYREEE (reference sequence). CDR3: CASSVGTENTEAFF. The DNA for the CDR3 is TGTGCCAGCAGCGTCGGGACAGAGAACACTGAAGCTTTCTTT.

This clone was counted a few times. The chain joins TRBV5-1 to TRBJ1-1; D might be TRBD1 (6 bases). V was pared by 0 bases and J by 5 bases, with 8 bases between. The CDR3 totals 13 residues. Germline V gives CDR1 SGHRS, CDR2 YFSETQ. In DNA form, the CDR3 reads TGCGCCAGCAGCTTGGAGGGGGGGACTGAAGCTTTCTTT. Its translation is CASSLEGGTEAFF.

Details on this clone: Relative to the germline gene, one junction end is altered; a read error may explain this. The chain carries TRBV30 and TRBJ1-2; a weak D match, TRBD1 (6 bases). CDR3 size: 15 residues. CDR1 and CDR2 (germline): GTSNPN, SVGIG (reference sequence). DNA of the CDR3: TGTGCCTGGAGTTACGGTTGGGGGGGCCAATATGACTACACCTTC. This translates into CAWSYGWGGQYDYTF.

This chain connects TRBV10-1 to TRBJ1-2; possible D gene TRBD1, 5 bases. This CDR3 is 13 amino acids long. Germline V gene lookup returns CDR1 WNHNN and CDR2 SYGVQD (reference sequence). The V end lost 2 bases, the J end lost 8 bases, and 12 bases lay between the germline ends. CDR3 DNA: TGCGCCAGCAGTGAGGCGACAGCGTACGGCTACACCTTC. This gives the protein CASSEATAYGYTF.

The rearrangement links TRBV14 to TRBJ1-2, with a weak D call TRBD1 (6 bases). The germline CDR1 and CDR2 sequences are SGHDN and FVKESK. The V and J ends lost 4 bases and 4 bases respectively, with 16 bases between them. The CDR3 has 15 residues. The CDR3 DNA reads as TGTGCCAGCAGCCCTTTGGACAGCCCGTTCTATGGCTACACCTTC. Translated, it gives CASSPLDSPFYGYTF.

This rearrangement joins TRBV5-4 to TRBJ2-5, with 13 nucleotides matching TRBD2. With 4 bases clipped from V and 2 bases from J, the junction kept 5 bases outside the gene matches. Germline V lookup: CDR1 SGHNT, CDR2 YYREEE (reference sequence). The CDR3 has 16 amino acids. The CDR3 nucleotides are TGTGCCAGCAGCATGCCGGGACTAGCGGGGCAAGAGACCCAGTACTTC. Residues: CASSMPGLAGQETQYF.

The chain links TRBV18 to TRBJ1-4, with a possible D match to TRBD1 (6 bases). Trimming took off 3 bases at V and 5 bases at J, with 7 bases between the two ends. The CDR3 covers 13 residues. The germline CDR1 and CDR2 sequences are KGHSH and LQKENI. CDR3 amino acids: CASSPGQNEKLFF. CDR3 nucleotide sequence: TGTGCCAGCTCACCCGGACAGAATGAAAAACTGTTTTTT. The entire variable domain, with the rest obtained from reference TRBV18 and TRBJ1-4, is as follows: NAGVMQNPRHLVRRRGQEARLRCSPMKGHSHVYWYRQLPEEGLKFMVYLQKENIIDESGMPKERFSAEFPKEGPSILRIQQVVRGDSAAYFCASSPGQNEKLFFGSGTQLSVL.

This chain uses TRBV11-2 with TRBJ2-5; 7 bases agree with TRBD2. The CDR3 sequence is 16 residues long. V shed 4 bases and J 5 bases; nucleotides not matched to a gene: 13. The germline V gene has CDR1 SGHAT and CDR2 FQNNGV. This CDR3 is CASSSQGGYGGETQYF. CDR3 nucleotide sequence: TGTGCCAGCAGCTCTCAGGGAGGGTATGGGGGGGAGACCCAGTACTTC.

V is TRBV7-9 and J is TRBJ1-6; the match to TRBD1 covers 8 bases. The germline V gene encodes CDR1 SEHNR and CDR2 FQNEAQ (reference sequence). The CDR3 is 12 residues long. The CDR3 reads CAIPGGKSPLHF. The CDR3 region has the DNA TGTGCAATCCCAGGGGGCAAGTCACCCCTCCACTTT.

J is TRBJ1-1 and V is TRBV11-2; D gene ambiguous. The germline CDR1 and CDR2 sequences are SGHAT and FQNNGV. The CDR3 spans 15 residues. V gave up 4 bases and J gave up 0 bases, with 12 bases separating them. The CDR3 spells CASSSGLTMNTEAFF. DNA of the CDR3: TGTGCCAGCAGCTCGGGTTTAACCATGAACACTGAAGCTTTCTTT.

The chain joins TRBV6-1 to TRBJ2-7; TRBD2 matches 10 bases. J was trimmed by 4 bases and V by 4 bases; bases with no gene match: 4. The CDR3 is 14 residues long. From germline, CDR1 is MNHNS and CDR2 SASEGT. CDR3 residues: CASSVGSGRYEQYF. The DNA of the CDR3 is TGTGCCAGCAGTGTAGGTAGCGGGAGGTACGAGCAGTACTTC.

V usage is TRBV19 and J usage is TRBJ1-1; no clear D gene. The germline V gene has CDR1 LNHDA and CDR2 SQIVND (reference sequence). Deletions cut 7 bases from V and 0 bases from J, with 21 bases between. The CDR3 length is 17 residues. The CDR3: CASTKGGLGALNTEAFF. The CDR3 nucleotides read TGTGCCAGTACTAAGGGAGGGCTAGGAGCTTTGAACACTGAAGCTTTCTTT.

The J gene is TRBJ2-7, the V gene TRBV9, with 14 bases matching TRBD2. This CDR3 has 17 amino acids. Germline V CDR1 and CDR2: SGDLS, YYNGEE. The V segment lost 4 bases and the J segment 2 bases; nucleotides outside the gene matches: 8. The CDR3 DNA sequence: TGTGCCAGCAGCCGGGGGGGGACTAGCGGGAGAGCCTACGAGCAGTACTTC. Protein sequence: CASSRGGTSGRAYEQYF. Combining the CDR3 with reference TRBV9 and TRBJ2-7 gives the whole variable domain DSGVTQTPKHLITATGQRVTLRCSPRSGDLSVYWYQQSLDQGLQFLIQYYNGEERAKGNILERFSAQQFPDLHSELNLSSLELGDSALYFCASSRGGTSGRAYEQYFGPGTRLTVT.

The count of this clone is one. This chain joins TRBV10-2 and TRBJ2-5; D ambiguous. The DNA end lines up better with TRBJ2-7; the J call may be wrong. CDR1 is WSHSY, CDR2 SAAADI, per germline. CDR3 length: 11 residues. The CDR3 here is CASSQHYEQYF. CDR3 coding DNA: TGCGCCAGCAGCCAGCACTACGAGCAGTACTTC.

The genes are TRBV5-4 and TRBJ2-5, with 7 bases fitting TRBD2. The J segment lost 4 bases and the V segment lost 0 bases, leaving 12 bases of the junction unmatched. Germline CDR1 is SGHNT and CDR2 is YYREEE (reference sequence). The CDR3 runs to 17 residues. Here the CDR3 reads CASSLANSGLVPETQYF. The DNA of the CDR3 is TGTGCCAGCAGCTTGGCCAATAGCGGACTAGTACCAGAGACCCAGTACTTC.

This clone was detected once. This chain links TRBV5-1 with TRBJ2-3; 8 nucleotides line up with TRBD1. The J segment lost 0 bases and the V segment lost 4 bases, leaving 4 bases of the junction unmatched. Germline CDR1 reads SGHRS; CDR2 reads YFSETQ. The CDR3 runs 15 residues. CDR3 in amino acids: CASSQGQGSTDTQYF. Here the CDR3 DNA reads TGCGCCAGCAGCCAAGGACAGGGTAGCACAGATACGCAGTATTTT.

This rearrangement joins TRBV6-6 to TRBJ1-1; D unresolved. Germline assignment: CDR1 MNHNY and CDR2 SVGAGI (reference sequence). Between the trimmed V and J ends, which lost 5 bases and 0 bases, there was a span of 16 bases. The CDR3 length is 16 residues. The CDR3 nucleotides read TGTGCCAGCAGTACCCACCCATACGGGGTGAACACTGAAGCTTTCTTT. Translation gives CASSTHPYGVNTEAFF.

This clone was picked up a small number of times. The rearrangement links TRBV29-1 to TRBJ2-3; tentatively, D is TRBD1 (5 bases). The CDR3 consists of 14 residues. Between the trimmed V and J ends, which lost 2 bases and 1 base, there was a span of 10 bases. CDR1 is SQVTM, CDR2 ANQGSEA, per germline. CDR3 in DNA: TGCAGCGTTGAAAAAGGCAGGGGCACAGATACGCAGTATTTT. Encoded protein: CSVEKGRGTDTQYF.

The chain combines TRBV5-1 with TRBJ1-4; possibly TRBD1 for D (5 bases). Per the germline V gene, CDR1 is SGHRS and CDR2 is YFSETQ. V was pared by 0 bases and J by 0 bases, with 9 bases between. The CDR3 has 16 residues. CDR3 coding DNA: TGCGCCAGCAGCTTGGGAGGGACTTCAACTAATGAAAAACTGTTTTTT. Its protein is CASSLGGTSTNEKLFF.

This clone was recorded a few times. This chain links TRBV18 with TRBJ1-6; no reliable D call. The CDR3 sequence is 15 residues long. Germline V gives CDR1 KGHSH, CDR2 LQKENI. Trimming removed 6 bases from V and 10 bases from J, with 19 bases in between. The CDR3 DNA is TGTGCCAGCTCCGACCTGGGAGGGTCACGGTCACCCCTCCACTTT. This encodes CASSDLGGSRSPLHF.

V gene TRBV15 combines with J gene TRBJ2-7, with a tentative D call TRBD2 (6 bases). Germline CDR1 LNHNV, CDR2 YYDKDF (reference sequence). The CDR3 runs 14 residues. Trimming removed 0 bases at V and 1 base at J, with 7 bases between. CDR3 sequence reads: CATSRDRGSYEQYF. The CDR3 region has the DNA TGTGCCACCAGCAGAGATCGGGGGTCCTACGAGCAGTACTTC.

The CDR3 loop reads CASRFSGGSYEQYF. Here the CDR3 DNA reads TGTGCCAGCCGATTCTCGGGAGGCTCCTACGAGCAGTACTTC. V and J are TRBV27 and TRBJ2-7; 7 positions match TRBD2. V shed 8 bases, J shed 0 bases, and the junction held 7 bases outside the gene matches. This CDR3 comprises 14 residues. Germline V gene data show CDR1 as MNHEY and CDR2 as SMNVEV (reference sequence).

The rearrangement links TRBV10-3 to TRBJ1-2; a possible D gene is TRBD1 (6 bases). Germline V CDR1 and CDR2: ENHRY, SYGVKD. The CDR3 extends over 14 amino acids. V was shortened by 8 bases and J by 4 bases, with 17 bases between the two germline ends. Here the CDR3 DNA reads TGTGCCATCCGGCCCCCAGGGGAAAGCTATGGCTACACCTTC. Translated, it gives CAIRPPGESYGYTF.